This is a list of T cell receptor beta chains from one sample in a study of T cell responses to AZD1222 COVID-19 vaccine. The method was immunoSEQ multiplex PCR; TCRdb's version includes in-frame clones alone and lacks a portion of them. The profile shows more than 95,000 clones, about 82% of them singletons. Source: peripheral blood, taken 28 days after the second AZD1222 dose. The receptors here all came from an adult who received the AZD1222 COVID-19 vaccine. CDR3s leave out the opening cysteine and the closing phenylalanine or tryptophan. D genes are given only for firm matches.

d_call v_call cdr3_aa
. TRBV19 ASSIVGKRNAEAF
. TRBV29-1 SVALRGNVLT
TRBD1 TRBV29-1 SVAPGTGSRYEQY
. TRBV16 ASSQNQGSGNTIY
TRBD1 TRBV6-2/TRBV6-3 ASSYTTGGSGADTQY
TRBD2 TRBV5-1 ASSLVSGRAGGELF
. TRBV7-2 ASSLSPASNTGELF
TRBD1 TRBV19 ASSIDGQGSYEQY
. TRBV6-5 ASSPGRGNQPQH
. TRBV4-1 ASSLTNGASYNEQF
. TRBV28 ASSLPSGRGRSGYT
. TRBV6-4 ASSESGNRGYT